These 3 T cell receptor beta chains originate from one sample sequenced in a study of blood T cells in healthy people across ages. Alongside a J-beta primer mix, a sample-barcoded 5' primer served in a second PCR lasting about 7 to 12 cycles. Each CDR3 protein is one row after TCRdb ran MiXCR on the 5' RACE reads. The sample contains about 680,000 distinct CDR3 sequences, around 49% of which appear only once. Material: blood. The source is a woman in her sixties or seventies in good health.

This clonotype turned up a few times. The chain carries TRBV10-3 and TRBJ2-6; unclear D gene. The V end was cut by 5 bases, the J end by 0 bases, with 8 bases between. The CDR3 has 15 amino acids. Germline V CDR1 and CDR2: ENHRY, SYGVKD. The CDR3 is CAISSLGSGANVLTF. Written as DNA, the CDR3 is TGTGCCATCAGTTCACTTGGCTCTGGGGCCAACGTCCTGACTTTC.

This clonotype was detected a few times. The chain employs TRBV5-1 and TRBJ2-1, with 10 nucleotides matching TRBD2. V lost 5 bases to trimming and J lost 3 bases; unmatched junction nucleotides: 8. The CDR3 sequence is 16 residues long. Germline loops: CDR1 SGHRS, CDR2 YFSETQ. CDR3 bases: TGCGCCAGCAGTGGTCTACTAGCGGGGCACTACAATGAGCAGTTCTTC. Residues: CASSGLLAGHYNEQFF.

This clonotype was found a few times. The chain has TRBV6-1 and TRBJ2-7; 10 nucleotides agree with TRBD1. V gave up 8 bases and J gave up 3 bases; unmatched junction bases: 7. Germline-derived CDR1 and CDR2 are MNHNS and SASEGT. The CDR3 totals 14 residues. The CDR3: CASAGDRGNYEQYF. DNA of the CDR3: TGTGCCAGCGCGGGGGACAGGGGAAACTACGAGCAGTACTTC.